The clone carrying this TCR beta chain was picked up one time. Germline-derived CDR1 and CDR2 are MNHEY and SVGEGT. The CDR3 loop spans 13 amino acids. V trimming: 6 bases; J trimming: 7 bases; junction bases outside the gene matches: 8. Authors' data handling: How many nucleated cells were present was estimated from reference gene primer amplification. The protocol was immunoSEQ multiplex PCR, while the TCRdb copy is restricted to in-frame clones and leaves out a portion. From that table come the V and J calls and clone size; the DNA was used to work out D and trimming. Of some 340,000 clones in the sample, more than 75% were seen once. These data are taken from a study of blood T cell repertoires in COVID-19. Ages ranged from about 18 to 100 years, with residence in 24 US areas. Cohort assignment relied on participant-reported clinical history. Symptom resolution, clearance, or two negative PCRs marked the recovered donors of Cohort 3.

The sample was PBMCs or T cells enriched from blood (not recorded which). The sequence was obtained from a woman aged 30 to 39 who had recovered from COVID-19. This rearrangement joins TRBV6-2 or TRBV6-3 to TRBJ1-2; 7 nucleotides match TRBD1. CDR3: CASSPRTGGGYTF. The CDR3 region has the DNA TGTGCCAGCAGCCCTCGGACAGGTGGTGGCTACACCTTC.